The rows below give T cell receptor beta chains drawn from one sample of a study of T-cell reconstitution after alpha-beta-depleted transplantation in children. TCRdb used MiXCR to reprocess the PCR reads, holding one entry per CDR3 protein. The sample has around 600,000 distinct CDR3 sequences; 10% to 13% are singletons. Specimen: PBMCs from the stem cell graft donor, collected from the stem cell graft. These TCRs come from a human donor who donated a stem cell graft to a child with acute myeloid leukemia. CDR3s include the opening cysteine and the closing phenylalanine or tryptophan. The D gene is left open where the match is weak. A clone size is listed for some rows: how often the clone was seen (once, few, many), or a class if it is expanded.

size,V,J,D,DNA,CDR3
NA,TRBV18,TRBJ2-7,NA,TGTGCCAGCTCACGGTTCCGGGGCAACGACGAGCAGTACTTC,CASSRFRGNDEQYF
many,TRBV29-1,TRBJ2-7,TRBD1,TGCAGCGGGGGACAGGGGGCGGGCTACGAGCAGTACTTC,CSGGQGAGYEQYF
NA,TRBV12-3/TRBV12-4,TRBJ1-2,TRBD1,TGTGCCAGCAGCTCCGGGACAGGCTCTGGGGGCTACACCTTC,CASSSGTGSGGYTF
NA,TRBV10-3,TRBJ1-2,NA,TGTGCCATCTCAGGGAACTATGGCTACACCTTC,CAISGNYGYTF
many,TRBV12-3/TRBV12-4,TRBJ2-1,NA,TGTGCCAGCAGTTTTGAGGCACCCAATGAGCAGTTCTTC,CASSFEAPNEQFF
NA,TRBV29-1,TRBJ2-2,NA,TGCAGCGTTGTTAGGGGGGGCGGGGAGCTGTTTTTT,CSVVRGGGELFF
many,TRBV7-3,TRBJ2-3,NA,TGTGCCAGCAGCCCCTCCGGCTTCAGCGACCCAGATACGCAGTATTTT,CASSPSGFSDPDTQYF
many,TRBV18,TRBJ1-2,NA,TGTGCCAGCTCACCACCGTCCGGGGGGGCGGCTGATGGCTACACCTTC,CASSPPSGGAADGYTF
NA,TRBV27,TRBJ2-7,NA,TGTGCCAGCAGTTTCCAGGGGCAAGGGTCCTACGAGCAGTACTTC,CASSFQGQGSYEQYF
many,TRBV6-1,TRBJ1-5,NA,TGTGCCAGCAGTGCTAGGGGGGGTTCCAATCAGCCCCAGCATTTT,CASSARGGSNQPQHF
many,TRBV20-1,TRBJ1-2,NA,TGCAGTGCTAAGGCCTGGGATGGCTACACCTTC,CSAKAWDGYTF
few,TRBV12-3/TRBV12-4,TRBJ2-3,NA,TGTGCCAGCAGCCCTTACCGGGCTAGCACAGATACGCAGTATTTT,CASSPYRASTDTQYF
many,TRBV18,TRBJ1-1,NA,TGTGCCAGCTCACCGATGACGGGGGCCAACACTGAAGCTTTCTTT,CASSPMTGANTEAFF
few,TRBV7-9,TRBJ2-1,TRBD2,TGTGCCAGCAGCTCAAGACTAGCGGGAGCGGAACATGAGCAGTTCTTC,CASSSRLAGAEHEQFF
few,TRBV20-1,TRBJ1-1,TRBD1,TGCAGTGCCCCGCCCGGCTGGACAGGGCTCTGGACTGAAGCTTTCTTT,CSAPPGWTGLWTEAFF
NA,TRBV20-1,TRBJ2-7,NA,TGCAGTGCTAGAAGGGGGTCCGGGTACGAGCAGTACTTC,CSARRGSGYEQYF
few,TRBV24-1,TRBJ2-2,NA,TGTGCCACCGGGGGGGCCGCTACGAACACCGGGGAGCTGTTTTTT,CATGGAATNTGELFF
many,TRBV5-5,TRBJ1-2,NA,TGTGCCAGCAGCTTGACGGGGATTAACTATGGCTACACCTTC,CASSLTGINYGYTF
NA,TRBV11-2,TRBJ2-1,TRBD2,TGTGCCAGCAGCTTGGTAGCGGGAGTAAATGAGCAGTTCTTC,CASSLVAGVNEQFF